Listed here are 28 T cell receptor beta chains from one sample, sequenced in a study of cytomegalovirus exposure and HLA in healthy donors (dated by TCRdb to between 2016 and 2019). Receptor amplification or capture employed the immunoSEQ multiplex PCR assay. A mixture of 60 forward primers for TCR Vbeta segments and 13 reverse primers for TCR Jbeta segments was used in the multiplex PCR. In TCRdb, the immuneACCESS table is reduced to in-frame sequences with V and J assigned. These tables do not hold every clone; where another copy was compared, an unresolved V gene accounts for under half, and the others remain unexplained. This sample lists approximately 100,000 clones; approximately 66% were detected once. The ten largest make up less than 3.5% of the sample. What was sequenced was PBMCs. The origin of the receptors is a woman aged 45-65 years in good health and CMV-seronegative.

The chain combines TRBV10-2 with TRBJ2-5, with D maybe TRBD1 (6 bases). TRBJ2-7 explains the end of the DNA better; the J call may be wrong. The CDR3 is 14 amino acids. Per the germline V gene, CDR1 is WSHSY and CDR2 is SAAADI. In DNA form, the CDR3 reads TGCGCCAGCAGTGATGAGACAGGCTCCTACGAGCAGTACTTC. Translation gives CASSDETGSYEQYF.

V usage is TRBV10-2 and J usage is TRBJ2-1; D is unclear. V was cut by 4 bases and J by 8 bases, with 12 bases left in between. Germline loops: CDR1 WSHSY, CDR2 SAAADI. CDR3 length: 13 amino acids. The CDR3 DNA follows: TGCGCCAGCAGTGGACGCCTCGGAGATGAGCAGTTCTTC. It encodes CASSGRLGDEQFF.

This rearrangement joins TRBV10-3 to TRBJ2-3, with 11 bases aligning to TRBD2. Germline values: CDR1 ENHRY, CDR2 SYGVKD. The trim removed 6 bases at V and 5 bases at J, leaving 4 bases unmatched. The CDR3 runs to 14 residues. DNA for the CDR3: TGTGCCATCAGGACTAGCGGGATGGGAGATACGCAGTATTTT. It codes for CAIRTSGMGDTQYF.

The V gene is TRBV6-4, the J gene TRBJ1-5; no firm D call. In germline, CDR1 is MRHNA, CDR2 SNTAGT. Trimming left V 8 bases short and J 0 bases short, with 11 bases between. This CDR3 region has 14 residues. The CDR3 coding sequence is TGTGCCAGCGGTAGAATTTCTAGCAATCAGCCCCAGCATTTT. The encoded protein is CASGRISSNQPQHF.

The sample holds one count of this clone. The chain uses TRBV27 and TRBJ2-7; 10 nucleotides match TRBD1. V dropped 4 bases and J dropped 6; count of bases not matched to a gene: 9. The CDR3 consists of 15 residues. The germline V gene encodes CDR1 MNHEY and CDR2 SMNVEV (reference sequence). The CDR3 coding sequence is TGTGCCAGCAGTTACCAGCTGGGGACAGGGGTCGAGCAGTACTTC. As protein: CASSYQLGTGVEQYF.

This clone appeared a single time. The chain employs TRBV2 and TRBJ2-1; the match to TRBD2 covers 9 bases. Germline CDR1 reads SNHLY; CDR2 reads FYNNEI. The CDR3 contains 15 residues. Trimming took 7 bases from V and 6 from J; bases not matched to a gene: 10. The CDR3 is CASTILAGTFNEQFF. The DNA for the CDR3 is TGTGCCAGCACCATACTAGCGGGTACGTTCAATGAGCAGTTCTTC.

This chain joins TRBV9 and TRBJ2-3; 14 positions match TRBD2. Looked up from germline, CDR1 is SGDLS and CDR2 is YYNGEE. V shed 3 bases, J shed 4 bases, and the junction held 4 bases outside the gene matches. The CDR3 extends over 16 amino acids. CDR3 residues: CASSGRLAGGADTQYF. DNA of the CDR3: TGTGCCAGCAGCGGACGACTAGCGGGAGGGGCAGATACGCAGTATTTT.

There are a few counts of this clone. The rearrangement links TRBV11-2 to TRBJ2-4, with TRBD2 matching 10 bases. J gave up 2 bases and V 3 bases, and 7 bases lay outside the gene matches. The CDR3 loop spans 17 amino acids. The germline V gene encodes CDR1 SGHAT and CDR2 FQNNGV. In nucleotides, the CDR3 is TGTGCCAGCAGCTTGATTCCTAGCGGGAGTACCAAAAACATTCAGTACTTC. Amino acids: CASSLIPSGSTKNIQYF. Variable domain in full (rest from reference TRBV11-2 and TRBJ2-4): EAGVAQSPRYKIIEKRQSVAFWCNPISGHATLYWYQQILGQGPKLLIQFQNNGVVDDSQLPKDRFSAERLKGVDSTLKIQPAKLEDSAVYLCASSLIPSGSTKNIQYFGAGTRLSVL.

The V call is TRBV6-6, the J call TRBJ1-4, with 9 nucleotides matching TRBD1. CDR3 size: 16 residues. V was clipped by 2 bases and J by 2 bases; unmatched bases: 3. CDR1 and CDR2 from the germline V gene are MNHNY and SVGAGI (reference sequence). CDR3 sequence reads: CASSYPGTGTNEKLFF. Here the CDR3 DNA reads TGTGCCAGCAGTTACCCCGGGACAGGGACTAATGAAAAACTGTTTTTT.

V and J are TRBV23-1 and TRBJ1-2, with 9 bases that match TRBD1. TRBV23-1 is an ORF, with its function uncertain. The CDR3 consists of 16 residues. The V gene end was trimmed by 6 bases and the J gene end by 7 bases; junction bases not matched to a gene: 15. The CDR3 sequence is CASSHLEPGQGSGYTF. The CDR3 DNA sequence: TGCGCCAGCAGCCACCTTGAGCCGGGACAGGGCTCTGGCTACACCTTC.

This clone was recorded only once. The V and J genes are TRBV7-9 and TRBJ1-4; TRBD1 matches at 8 bases. J was trimmed by 0 bases and V by 6 bases; bases with no gene match: 15. This CDR3 spans 19 amino acids. The germline gives CDR1 SEHNR, CDR2 FQNEAQ (reference sequence). CDR3: CASRRDRGAKGATNEKLFF. CDR3 DNA: TGTGCCAGCAGACGTGACAGGGGCGCAAAGGGCGCAACTAATGAAAAACTGTTTTTT.

For the CDR3, the DNA is TGTGCCAGTAGTCAATATACAGGATCCTATGGCTACACCTTC. Translating gives CASSQYTGSYGYTF. The chain is built from TRBV19 and TRBJ1-2; tentatively, D is TRBD1 (5 bases). Germline V lookup: CDR1 LNHDA, CDR2 SQIVND (reference sequence). Trimming removed 5 bases at V and 4 bases at J, with 14 bases between. The CDR3 consists of 14 residues.

This chain uses TRBV25-1 with TRBJ1-6; a weak D match, TRBD1 (5 bases). Germline CDR1 reads MGHDK; CDR2 reads SYGVNS. Trimming shortened V by 4 bases and J by 6 bases, and 10 bases separated the two germline ends. The CDR3 extends over 14 amino acids. CDR3 nucleotides: TGTGCCAGCAGTGTTGACAGAAGTAATTCACCCCTCCACTTT. Translation gives CASSVDRSNSPLHF.

The J gene is TRBJ2-5, the V gene TRBV5-6; 7 bases agree with TRBD2. The junction had 6 bases not matched to a gene; V was cut back by 4 bases and J by 3 bases. Germline CDR1 is SGHDT and CDR2 is YYEEEE. The CDR3 runs to 14 residues. Written as DNA, the CDR3 is TGTGCCAGCAGCCCTATAGCGGGTGAAGAGACCCAGTACTTC. Amino acid sequence: CASSPIAGEETQYF.

The V call is TRBV2, the J call TRBJ1-3; D ambiguous. V was pared by 4 bases and J by 3 bases, with 4 bases between. This CDR3 is built from 12 residues. Per the germline V gene, CDR1 is SNHLY and CDR2 is FYNNEI. CDR3 in amino acids: CASSVNGNTIYF. Here the CDR3 DNA reads TGTGCCAGCAGTGTCAATGGAAACACCATATATTTT.

V gene TRBV6-1 combines with J gene TRBJ2-6; D ambiguous. The length of the CDR3 is 12 residues. Trimming removed 9 bases at V and 3 bases at J, with 6 bases between. CDR1 and CDR2 (germline): MNHNS, SASEGT. CDR3 protein: CASTSGANVLTF. CDR3 nucleotide sequence: TGTGCCAGTACGAGTGGGGCCAACGTCCTGACTTTC.

The genes are TRBV7-9 and TRBJ2-5, with 7 bases aligning to TRBD1. The CDR3 spans 14 residues. Germline V gives CDR1 SEHNR, CDR2 FQNEAQ (reference sequence). J lost 2 bases, V lost 4 bases, and 4 bases had no gene match. CDR3 sequence (DNA): TGTGCCAGCAGCTCCTACAGGGGTCAAGAGACCCAGTACTTC. Residues: CASSSYRGQETQYF.

The chain has TRBV11-1 and TRBJ2-7; 9 bases map to TRBD2. The germline V gene encodes CDR1 SGHAT and CDR2 FQDESV (reference sequence). The V gene end was trimmed by 3 bases and the J gene end by 2 bases; junction bases not matched to a gene: 5. The CDR3 extends over 15 amino acids. The CDR3 nucleotides read TGTGCCAGCAGCTTCCTAGCGGGATCGACCTACGAGCAGTACTTC. This encodes CASSFLAGSTYEQYF.

This clone is a singleton in its sample. The DNA is omitted, as the CDR3 cannot be located on it reliably, and the CDR3 follows TCRdb's listing. The rearrangement joins TRBV28 to TRBJ2-1; the table gives TRBD2 as D, unverified against the DNA. Germline-derived CDR1 and CDR2 are MDHEN and SYDVKM. From its first to its last residue, the CDR3 has 16 amino acids. The CDR3 is CASSTSVGRRFDEQFF.

V gene TRBV7-9 combines with J gene TRBJ2-7; the D gene is possibly TRBD2 (6 bases). The CDR3 sequence is 16 residues long. Germline V gene sequence: CDR1 SEHNR, CDR2 FQNEAQ (reference sequence). The V end was cut by 5 bases, the J end by 3 bases, with 20 bases between. CDR3 bases: TGTGCCAGCAGCCCTGTAAGGGTCGGGAGATTCTACGAGCAGTACTTC. It is translated as CASSPVRVGRFYEQYF.

The genes are TRBV11-3 and TRBJ2-1, with D perhaps TRBD2 (6 bases). Germline V gene lookup returns CDR1 SGHNT and CDR2 YENEEA. The CDR3 runs 12 residues. The V and J ends lost 6 bases and 4 bases respectively, with 7 bases between them. The DNA of the CDR3 is TGTGCCAGCAGTCGGGAGTACAATGAGCAGTTCTTC. It translates to CASSREYNEQFF. Combining the CDR3 with reference TRBV11-3 and TRBJ2-1 gives the whole variable domain EAGVVQSPRYKIIEKKQPVAFWCNPISGHNTLYWYLQNLGQGPELLIRYENEEAVDDSQLPKDRFSAERLKGVDSTLKIQPAELGDSAVYLCASSREYNEQFFGPGTRLTVL.

V gene TRBV25-1 combines with J gene TRBJ2-1; 8 nucleotides match TRBD1. V gave up 3 bases and J gave up 4 bases; unmatched junction bases: 11. Germline CDR1 reads MGHDK; CDR2 reads SYGVNS. The CDR3 loop spans 17 amino acids. DNA for the CDR3: TGTGCCAGCAGTGAGCCTCTTGGGACAGGAAGATACAATGAGCAGTTCTTC. This translates into CASSEPLGTGRYNEQFF.

There are a few counts of this clone. V is TRBV5-1 and J is TRBJ1-2; D unclear. V lost 0 bases to trimming and J lost 8 bases, with 11 bases between them. CDR1 is SGHRS and CDR2 is YFSETQ in the germline V gene. The CDR3 totals 13 residues. CDR3 in amino acids: CASSLVLEWGYTF. In nucleotides, the CDR3 is TGCGCCAGCAGCTTGGTTCTGGAGTGGGGCTACACCTTC.

The chain carries TRBV5-6 and TRBJ2-7, with 7 positions matching TRBD2. J lost 6 bases, V lost 0 bases, and 3 bases had no gene match. CDR3 length equals 13 residues. Germline CDR1 is SGHDT and CDR2 is YYEEEE. The chain's CDR3 is CASSLVGGSEQYF. The CDR3 DNA reads TGTGCCAGCAGCTTGGTGGGAGGGAGCGAGCAGTACTTC.

The chain couples TRBV4-1 to TRBJ1-1, with 9 bases aligning to TRBD1. Trimming took 4 bases from V and 2 from J; bases not matched to a gene: 8. Per germline, CDR1 MGHRA and CDR2 YSYEKL. The length of the CDR3 is 16 residues. CDR3 in DNA: TGCGCCAGCAGCCCACAGGGACAGGGCCTTAACACTGAAGCTTTCTTT. The encoded protein is CASSPQGQGLNTEAFF.

The rearrangement uses TRBV7-2 and TRBJ2-7, with TRBD2 matching over 13 bases. The CDR3 covers 18 residues. The junction had 16 bases not matched to a gene; V was cut back by 5 bases and J by 6 bases. The germline V gene encodes CDR1 SGHTA and CDR2 FQGNSA. This chain's CDR3 is CASSRYGRGTSGDGEQYF. DNA of the CDR3: TGTGCCAGCAGCCGATATGGGAGGGGGACTAGCGGGGATGGCGAGCAGTACTTC. The entire variable domain, with the rest obtained from reference TRBV7-2 and TRBJ2-7, is as follows: GAGVSQSPSNKVTEKGKDVELRCDPISGHTALYWYRQSLGQGLEFLIYFQGNSAPDKSGLPSDRFSAERTGGSVSTLTIQRTQQEDSAVYLCASSRYGRGTSGDGEQYFGPGTRLTVT.

This clone was seen a single time. The chain combines TRBV2 with TRBJ2-4; no clear D. Looked up from germline, CDR1 is SNHLY and CDR2 is FYNNEI. The CDR3 spans 16 residues. Trimming took 3 bases from V and 0 from J, leaving 12 bases between them. The CDR3 coding sequence is TGTGCCAGCAGTGACCAGGCAATTCTAGCCAAAAACATTCAGTACTTC. It specifies CASSDQAILAKNIQYF.

The V gene is TRBV27, the J gene TRBJ2-7; 8 bases fit TRBD1. J was trimmed by 0 bases and V by 8 bases; bases with no gene match: 6. CDR3 length equals 14 residues. The germline V gene encodes CDR1 MNHEY and CDR2 SMNVEV (reference sequence). The CDR3 here is CASQRTGYSYEQYF. As DNA, the CDR3 is TGTGCCAGCCAAAGGACAGGGTACTCCTACGAGCAGTACTTC.